This is a list of T cell receptor beta chains from one sample in a study of T and B cells in COVID-19 patients. TCRdb passed the multiplex PCR reads through MiXCR, listing each CDR3 protein once. The table records about 3,100 distinct CDR3 sequences, roughly 20% of them present only once. The specimen sequenced was blood. The receptors stem from a human donor with active COVID-19. The CDR3 runs from the conserved cysteine through the conserved F or W. A D gene is named only where the DNA matches it firmly. The size field is filled for only some rows; it gives once, few, many or a size class.

D	J	V	size	DNA	CDR3
NA	TRBJ1-2	TRBV27	medium-sized	TGTGCCAGCGGGAACGTCTATGGCTACACCTTC	CASGNVYGYTF
TRBD2	TRBJ2-5	TRBV7-2	NA	TGTGCCAGCAGCTCCCTCGGGACACTTCGGACTAGCGGAATCGAAGGAGAGACCCAGTACTTC	CASSSLGTLRTSGIEGETQYF
TRBD1	TRBJ1-2	TRBV5-1	NA	TGCGCCAGCAGCTTGGACGGGACAGGGCCCTATGGCTACACCTTC	CASSLDGTGPYGYTF
NA	TRBJ1-2	TRBV4-2	NA	TGTGCCAGCAGCCAAGAAGGACAGAGCGACTATGGCTACACCTTC	CASSQEGQSDYGYTF
NA	TRBJ2-5	TRBV6-2/TRBV6-3	medium-sized	TGTGCCAGCACCGTGTACGCGGGCGCTGGTTGGGAGACCCAGTACTTC	CASTVYAGAGWETQYF
NA	TRBJ2-7	TRBV6-5	medium-sized	TGTGCCAGCAGTTTACGACCCGGGAGACCTTACGAGCAGTACTTC	CASSLRPGRPYEQYF
NA	TRBJ1-1	TRBV20-1	NA	TGCAGTGCTAGACGCGCCAGGCTGGGGGCTTTCTTT	CSARRARLGAFF
NA	TRBJ2-7	TRBV18	medium-sized	TGTGCCAGCTCAGCCCCCCTTGGCGAGCAGTACTTC	CASSAPLGEQYF
NA	TRBJ2-7	TRBV6-5	medium-sized	TGTGCCAGCAGTCTTTCAGGGGGGCAATGGGAGCAGTACTTC	CASSLSGGQWEQYF
NA	TRBJ2-2	TRBV5-6	medium-sized	TGTGCCAGCAGCCCCCTCGGAACCGGGGAGCTGTTTTTT	CASSPLGTGELFF
TRBD2	TRBJ2-7	TRBV30	medium-sized	TGTGCCTGGAGGCGGGACGGGGGGGAGCAGTACTTC	CAWRRDGGEQYF
NA	TRBJ1-5	TRBV4-2	NA	TGTGCCAGCAGCCAAGATGGGGGGGGTGATCAGCCCCAGCATTTT	CASSQDGGGDQPQHF
NA	TRBJ1-5	TRBV6-2/TRBV6-3	NA	TGTGCCAGCAGACTTCCTTCGGGGAGCAATCAGCCCCAGCATTTT	CASRLPSGSNQPQHF
TRBD1	TRBJ1-2	TRBV5-1	NA	TGCGCCAGCAGCTTGCAAGCACTCACAGGGGTAGACTATGGCTACACCTTC	CASSLQALTGVDYGYTF
NA	TRBJ2-3	TRBV6-2/TRBV6-3	medium-sized	TGTGCCAGCCTGAGGAGGCCAACAGATACGCAGTATTTT	CASLRRPTDTQYF
NA	TRBJ2-5	TRBV9	NA	TGTGCCAGCAGCGTAGCTACGGGGGTCCAAGAGACCCAGTACTTC	CASSVATGVQETQYF
TRBD2	TRBJ2-4	TRBV6-6	medium-sized	TGTGCCAGCAGTTTACTAGCGGGCGGGCCCAAAAACATTCAGTACTTC	CASSLLAGGPKNIQYF
TRBD2	TRBJ2-7	TRBV29-1	large	TGCAGCGTTGTGGCGGGGGGCTTTTTCTACGAGCAGTACTTC	CSVVAGGFFYEQYF
TRBD2	TRBJ2-2	TRBV7-2	medium-sized	TGTGCCAGCAGCCCCTCTAGCGGCGACCTTCACACCGGGGAGCTGTTTTTT	CASSPSSGDLHTGELFF
NA	TRBJ1-2	TRBV30	medium-sized	TGTGCCTGGAGTTTCCAAAGGCCCGACTATGGCTACACCTTC	CAWSFQRPDYGYTF
NA	TRBJ2-3	TRBV5-6	medium-sized	TGTGCCAGCAGCTTGTTCAGATATAGCACAGATACGCAGTATTTT	CASSLFRYSTDTQYF
NA	TRBJ2-5	TRBV7-2	once	TGTGCCAGCAGCTTAACCCCCGAGTACTTC	CASSLTPEYF
NA	TRBJ1-1	TRBV18	medium-sized	TGTGCCAGCTCACCCCTTAGAGGGGGCACTGAAGCTTTCTTT	CASSPLRGGTEAFF
NA	TRBJ2-3	TRBV5-6	medium-sized	TGTGCCAGCAGCGCGACAGGAAACACAGATACGCAGTATTTT	CASSATGNTDTQYF
NA	TRBJ1-1	TRBV15	medium-sized	TGTGCCACCGGAACACCAGGTGAAGCTTTCTTT	CATGTPGEAFF
NA	TRBJ2-7	TRBV27	medium-sized	TGTGCCAGCATCCTAAGAGGTCCTCCCCTAGCTTACGAGCAGTACTTC	CASILRGPPLAYEQYF
NA	TRBJ2-7	TRBV6-2/TRBV6-3	medium-sized	TGTGCCAGCAGTTGGGGTCCCCTCATCTACGAGCAGTACTTC	CASSWGPLIYEQYF